The next 3 T cell receptor beta chains were all read from a single sample in a study of blood T cell repertoires in COVID-19. Repertoires were generated with immunoSEQ multiplex PCR, while TCRdb's copy carries only in-frame clones and drops some. Of 200,000 to 300,000 clones listed, approximately 80% are singletons. Input material: peripheral blood. These receptors came from a woman older than 75 with acute or convalescent COVID-19.

Only a few counts were recorded for this clone. The chain couples TRBV2 to TRBJ2-7; 11 bases are a match to TRBD1. Germline CDR1 and CDR2: SNHLY and FYNNEI. This CDR3 has 12 residues. The J segment lost 5 bases and the V segment lost 7 bases, leaving 1 base of the junction unmatched. In DNA, the CDR3 is TGTGCCAGCACGGGACAGGGGGACGAGCAGTACTTC. Encoded protein: CASTGQGDEQYF.

Comment on this clone: Other DNA sequences of this sample code for an identical CDR3. CDR3 residues: CASSLEGQGSNEQFF. CDR3 DNA sequence: TGCGCCAGCAGCTTGGAAGGACAGGGGAGCAATGAGCAGTTCTTC. The chain combines TRBV5-1 with TRBJ2-1; 9 bases align to TRBD1. CDR3 length equals 15 residues. The V and J ends lost 0 bases and 6 bases, in that order; junction bases with no gene match: 4. The germline V gene encodes CDR1 SGHRS and CDR2 YFSETQ.

CDR3 protein: CASRPGAGGNTIYF. The CDR3 DNA reads TGTGCCAGCAGGCCAGGGGCTGGTGGAAACACCATATATTTT. The chain carries TRBV9 and TRBJ1-3; D possibly corresponds to TRBD1 (6 bases). This CDR3 is 14 amino acids long. V was pared by 5 bases and J by 3 bases, with 12 bases between. Germline CDR1 reads SGDLS; CDR2 reads YYNGEE.